This TCR beta chain was recovered during a study of response to subunit inactivated influenza vaccine. TCRdb re-called the RT-PCR reads through MiXCR, storing one row per CDR3 protein. The repertoire holds about 540,000 distinct CDR3 sequences, with under 30% as singletons. Trimming removed 6 bases from V and 4 bases from J; junction bases left unmatched: 3. The length of the CDR3 is 15 residues. Germline V gene data show CDR1 as MNHEY and CDR2 as SVGEGT. These data were also filed under a second study, of T cells expressing NK-cell markers. That paper adds: The authors generated TCR beta cDNA through 5'RACE template switching with UMIs.

The sequence derives from a man between 50 and 59 years old who received an inactivated influenza vaccine. The chain recombines TRBV6-2 or TRBV6-3 with TRBJ2-1, with 13 bases aligning to TRBD2. The sequences come from CD4+ T cells sorted from PBMCs, collected about 11 days after vaccination. This chain's CDR3 is CASRRTSGGYNEQFF. DNA for the CDR3: TGTGCCAGCAGGAGGACTAGCGGGGGATACAATGAGCAGTTCTTC.